This T cell receptor beta chain emerged from a study of CD8+CD57+ T cells in acquired aplastic anemia. Patients sequenced had flow cytometry evidence of CD8+CD57+ cell expansion. Germline V gene sequence: CDR1 MNHNY, CDR2 SVGAGI (reference sequence). CDR3 size: 11 residues. With 6 bases removed from V and 5 bases from J, the gap between germline ends came to 8 bases. This clonotype was counted between two and nine times. Researchers used genomic DNA as the template to profile TCR beta VDJ and CDR3. TCRdb re-analysed the reads in MiXCR, keeping a single row per CDR3 protein. Of about 120,000 distinct CDR3 sequences listed, 45% to 60% are singletons.

The chain is built from TRBV6-6 and TRBJ2-7; D perhaps matches TRBD2 (6 bases). Sequencing was performed on sorted CD4+, CD8+, or CD8+CD57+ T cells (not recorded which) from PBMCs. This TCR was sampled from a human donor with aplastic anemia. The CDR3 nucleotides are TGTGCCAGCAGCCGGGGGAACGAGCAGTACTTC. Its translation: CASSRGNEQYF.